These 3 T cell receptor beta chains were sequenced from one sample in a study of human T cells and chemical hapten exposure. Described time point: patch test 1, 2 weeks after DPC sensitization. The treatment is: therapeutic diphenylcyclopropenone sensitization with weekly scalp DPC. TCRdb called the RACE reads again in MiXCR, with one record for every CDR3 protein. The sample holds some 190,000 distinct CDR3 sequences; 20% to 25% are singletons and the top ten take roughly 6.7%. This material consisted of whole blood, taken in connection with sensitization to the hapten diphenylcyclopropenone (DPC). Receptors were obtained from a woman in her forties or fifties with alopecia areata. Some clones in this sample may be carry-over from other donors' samples.

V gene TRBV29-1 combines with J gene TRBJ2-3; D remains ambiguous. The germline gives CDR1 SQVTM, CDR2 ANQGSEA. Trimming pared 4 bases from V and 1 base from J, leaving 6 bases between. This CDR3 is 12 amino acids long. CDR3 amino acids: CSVARRTDTQYF. The DNA of the CDR3 is TGCAGCGTTGCCCGGCGCACAGATACGCAGTATTTT.

J is TRBJ2-3 and V is TRBV2; D is unclear. Trimming left V 0 bases short and J 7 bases short, with 11 bases between. The CDR3 loop spans 14 amino acids. Germline CDR1 is SNHLY and CDR2 is FYNNEI. CDR3 sequence (DNA): TGTGCCAGCAGTGAAGCTGCTAGGGATAATACGCAGTATTTT. Translation gives CASSEAARDNTQYF.

The chain carries TRBV24-1 and TRBJ2-1; 8 bases match TRBD2. The ends lost 3 bases at V and 4 bases at J; junction bases unmatched: 7. The germline V gene encodes CDR1 KGHDR and CDR2 SFDVKD. The CDR3 has 16 residues. The CDR3 loop reads CATSDAGGVLYNEQFF. Written as DNA, the CDR3 is TGTGCCACCAGTGATGCGGGAGGAGTTCTGTACAATGAGCAGTTCTTC.